This TCR beta chain was profiled in a study of blood T cell repertoires in COVID-19. In the study overall: Samples of COVID-19 (acute and convalescent) were obtained from the United States, Italy and Spain. Nucleic acid was either cDNA or gDNA, and it came from T cells, B-cell-depleted T cells, or PBMCs.

Recruits, aged roughly 18 to 90 years, lived in 20 to 30 US areas. Looked up from germline, CDR1 is LNHDA and CDR2 is SQIVND (reference sequence). The V gene end was trimmed by 8 bases and the J gene end by 8 bases; junction bases not matched to a gene: 5. The CDR3 contains 14 residues. The repertoire was sequenced with immunoSEQ multiplex PCR; TCRdb's copy has only in-frame clones and lacks some. The sample records about 140,000 clones, about four fifths being singletons. This clonotype was sampled from a man aged 35 to 55 with acute COVID-19. Sequenced: PBMCs or T cells enriched from blood (not recorded which). The J gene is TRBJ2-1, the V gene TRBV19; 14 bases match TRBD2. This CDR3 is CASGTSGGADEQFF. The CDR3 nucleotides read TGTGCCAGTGGGACTAGCGGGGGCGCCGATGAGCAGTTCTTC.